This T cell receptor (beta chain) appears in the sequencing data of a study of blood T cell repertoires in COVID-19. Study-level information: Researchers got acute and convalescent COVID-19 samples from the United States, Italy and Spain.

Per germline, CDR1 MNHEY and CDR2 SMNVEV (reference sequence). The V gene lost 6 bases and the J gene lost 0 bases, with 6 bases spanning the gap. The CDR3 sequence is 13 residues long. Sequencing used immunoSEQ multiplex PCR; TCRdb keeps in-frame clones, though not all of them. The sample holds about 160,000 clones, roughly 86% seen once. The sequencing input was peripheral blood. This TCR was sampled from a middle-aged man with active or convalescent COVID-19. This chain joins TRBV27 and TRBJ2-1; D is uncertain. The CDR3 region is CASSPGSYNEQFF. The CDR3 nucleotides are TGTGCCAGCAGCCCGGGCTCCTACAATGAGCAGTTCTTC.